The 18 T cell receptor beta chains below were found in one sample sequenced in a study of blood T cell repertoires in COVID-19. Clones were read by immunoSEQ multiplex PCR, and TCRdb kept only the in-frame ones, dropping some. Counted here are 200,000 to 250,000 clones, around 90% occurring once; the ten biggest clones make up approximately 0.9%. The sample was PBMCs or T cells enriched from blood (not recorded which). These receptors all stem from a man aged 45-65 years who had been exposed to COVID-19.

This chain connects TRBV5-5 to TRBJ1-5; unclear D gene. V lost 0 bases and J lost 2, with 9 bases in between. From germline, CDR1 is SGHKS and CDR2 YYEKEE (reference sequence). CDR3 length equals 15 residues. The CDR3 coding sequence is TGTGCCAGCAGCTTGGGGGCTCCTGGCAATCAGCCCCAGCATTTT. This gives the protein CASSLGAPGNQPQHF. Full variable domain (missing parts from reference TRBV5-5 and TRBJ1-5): DAGVTQSPTHLIKTRGQQVTLRCSPISGHKSVSWYQQVLGQGPQFIFQYYEKEERGRGNFPDRFSARQFPNYSSELNVNALLLGDSALYLCASSLGAPGNQPQHFGDGTRLSIL.

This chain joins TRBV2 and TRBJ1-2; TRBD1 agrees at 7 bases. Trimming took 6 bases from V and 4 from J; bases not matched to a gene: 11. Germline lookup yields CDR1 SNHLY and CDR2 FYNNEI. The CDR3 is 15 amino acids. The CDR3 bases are TGTGCCAGCAGCCAAACGTACAGGGGACCCTATGGCTACACCTTC. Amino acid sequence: CASSQTYRGPYGYTF.

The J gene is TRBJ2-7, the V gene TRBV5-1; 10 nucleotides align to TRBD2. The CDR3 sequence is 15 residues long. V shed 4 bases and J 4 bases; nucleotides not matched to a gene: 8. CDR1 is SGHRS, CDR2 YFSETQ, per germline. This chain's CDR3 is CASSSLAGVTYEQYF. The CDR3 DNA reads TGCGCCAGCAGCAGCCTAGCGGGGGTTACTTACGAGCAGTACTTC.

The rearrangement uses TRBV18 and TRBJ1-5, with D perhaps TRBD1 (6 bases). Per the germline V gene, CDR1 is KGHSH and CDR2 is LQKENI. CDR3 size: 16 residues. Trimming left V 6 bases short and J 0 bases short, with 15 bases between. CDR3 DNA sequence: TGTGCCAGCTCCGCGGGGGCTTATGGTAGCAATCAGCCCCAGCATTTT. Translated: CASSAGAYGSNQPQHF.

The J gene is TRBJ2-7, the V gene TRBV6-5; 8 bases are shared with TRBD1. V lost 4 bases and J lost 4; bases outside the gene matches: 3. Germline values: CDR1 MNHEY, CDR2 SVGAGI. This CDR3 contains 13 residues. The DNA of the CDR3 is TGTGCCAGCAGTTTGCGACAGGGGTACGAGCAGTACTTC. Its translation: CASSLRQGYEQYF.

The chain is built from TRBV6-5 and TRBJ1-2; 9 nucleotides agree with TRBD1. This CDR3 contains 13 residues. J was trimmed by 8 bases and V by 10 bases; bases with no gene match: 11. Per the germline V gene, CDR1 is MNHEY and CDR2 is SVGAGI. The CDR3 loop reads CATDRDRVAGYTF. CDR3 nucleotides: TGTGCCACGGACCGGGACAGGGTCGCCGGCTACACCTTC.

This chain's CDR3 is CASSLPGQEAWGGNTIYF. The CDR3 DNA sequence: TGTGCCAGCAGTCTTCCGGGACAGGAGGCTTGGGGGGGAAACACCATATATTTT. This chain uses TRBV28 with TRBJ1-3; 8 positions match TRBD1. Trimming cost V 5 bases and J 4 bases; bases outside gene matches: 16. The germline V gene has CDR1 MDHEN and CDR2 SYDVKM. The CDR3 spans 18 residues. Full variable domain (rest looked up from reference TRBV28 and TRBJ1-3): DVKVTQSSRYLVKRTGEKVFLECVQDMDHENMFWYRQDPGLGLRLIYFSYDVKMKEKGDIPEGYSVSREKKERFSLILESASTNQTSMYLCASSLPGQEAWGGNTIYFGEGSWLTVV.

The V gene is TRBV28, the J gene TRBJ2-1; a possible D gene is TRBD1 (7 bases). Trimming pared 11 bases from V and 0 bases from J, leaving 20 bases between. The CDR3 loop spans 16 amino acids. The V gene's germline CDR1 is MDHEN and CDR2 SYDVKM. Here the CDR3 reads CACRRGRLSSYNEQFF. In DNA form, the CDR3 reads TGTGCCTGCCGGAGGGGGCGGCTCAGCTCCTACAATGAGCAGTTCTTC.

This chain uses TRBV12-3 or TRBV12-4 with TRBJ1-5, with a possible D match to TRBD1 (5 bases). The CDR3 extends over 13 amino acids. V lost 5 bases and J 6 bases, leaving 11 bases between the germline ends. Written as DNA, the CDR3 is TGTGCCAGCAGTCCTATGGGGGGTCAGCCCCAGCATTTT. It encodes CASSPMGGQPQHF.

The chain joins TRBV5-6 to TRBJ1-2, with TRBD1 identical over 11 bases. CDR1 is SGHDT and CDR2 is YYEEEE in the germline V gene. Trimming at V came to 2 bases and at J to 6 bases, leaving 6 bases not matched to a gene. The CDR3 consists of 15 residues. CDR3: CASSLTGTGGNGYTF. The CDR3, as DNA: TGTGCCAGCAGCTTAACCGGGACAGGGGGAAATGGCTACACCTTC.

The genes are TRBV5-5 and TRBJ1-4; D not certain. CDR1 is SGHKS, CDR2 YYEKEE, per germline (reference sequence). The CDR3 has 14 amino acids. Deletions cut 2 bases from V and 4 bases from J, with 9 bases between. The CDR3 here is CASSFAEYNEKLFF. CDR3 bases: TGTGCCAGCAGCTTTGCGGAATATAATGAAAAACTGTTTTTT. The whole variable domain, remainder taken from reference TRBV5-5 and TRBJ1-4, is DAGVTQSPTHLIKTRGQQVTLRCSPISGHKSVSWYQQVLGQGPQFIFQYYEKEERGRGNFPDRFSARQFPNYSSELNVNALLLGDSALYLCASSFAEYNEKLFFGSGTQLSVL.

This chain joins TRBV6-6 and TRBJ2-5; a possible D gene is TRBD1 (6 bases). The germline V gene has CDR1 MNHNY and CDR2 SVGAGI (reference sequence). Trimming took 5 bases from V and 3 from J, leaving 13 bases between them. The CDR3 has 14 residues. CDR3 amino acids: CASSDPSGEETQYF. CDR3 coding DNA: TGTGCCAGCAGTGACCCTTCAGGGGAAGAGACCCAGTACTTC.

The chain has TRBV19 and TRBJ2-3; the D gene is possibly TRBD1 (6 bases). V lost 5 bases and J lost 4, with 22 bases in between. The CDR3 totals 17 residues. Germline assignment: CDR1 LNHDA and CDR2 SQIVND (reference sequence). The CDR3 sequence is CASSSHRQALFPDTQYF. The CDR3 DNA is TGTGCCAGTAGTTCACACAGACAGGCACTTTTTCCAGATACGCAGTATTTT.

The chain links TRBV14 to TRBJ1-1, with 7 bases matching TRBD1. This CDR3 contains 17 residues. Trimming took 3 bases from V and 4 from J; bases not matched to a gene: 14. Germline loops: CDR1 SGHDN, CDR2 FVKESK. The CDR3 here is CASSHPVRGRIRTEAFF. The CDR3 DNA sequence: TGTGCCAGCAGCCACCCCGTCAGGGGGAGAATTCGCACTGAAGCTTTCTTT.

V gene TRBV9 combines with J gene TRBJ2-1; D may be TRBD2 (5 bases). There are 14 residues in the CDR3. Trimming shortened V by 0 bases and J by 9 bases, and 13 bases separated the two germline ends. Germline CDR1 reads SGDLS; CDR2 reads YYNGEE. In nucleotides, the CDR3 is TGTGCCAGCAGCGTAGCTTCGGCTAGCAGTGAGCAGTTCTTC. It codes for CASSVASASSEQFF.

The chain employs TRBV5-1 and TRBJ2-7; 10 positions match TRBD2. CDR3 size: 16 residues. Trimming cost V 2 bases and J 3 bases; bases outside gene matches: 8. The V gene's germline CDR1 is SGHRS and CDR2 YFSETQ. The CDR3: CASSFVPRTSGYEQYF. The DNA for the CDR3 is TGCGCCAGCAGCTTCGTTCCCCGGACTAGCGGCTACGAGCAGTACTTC.

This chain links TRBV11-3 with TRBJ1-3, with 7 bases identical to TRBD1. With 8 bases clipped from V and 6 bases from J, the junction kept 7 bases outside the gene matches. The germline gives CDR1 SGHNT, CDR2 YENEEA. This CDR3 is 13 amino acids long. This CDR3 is CASSTGTENTIYF. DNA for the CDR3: TGTGCCAGCTCAACCGGGACAGAAAACACCATATATTTT.

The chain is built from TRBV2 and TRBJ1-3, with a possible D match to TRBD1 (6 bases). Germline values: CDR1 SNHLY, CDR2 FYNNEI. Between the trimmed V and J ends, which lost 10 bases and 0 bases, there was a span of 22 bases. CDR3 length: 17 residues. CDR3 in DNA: TGTGCCACTCATAGGGGGGGGACGCGCAACTCTGGAAACACCATATATTTT. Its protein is CATHRGGTRNSGNTIYF.